The present T cell receptor beta chain was sequenced within a study of T-cell memory formation after mild COVID-19. To note about this clonotype: The antigen remains unidentified.

Study-wide results and limits: Pre-infection memory already had some responding clones, implying cross-reactive memory joined. Of the contracting clones, CD4+ ones lay mainly in CM and EM, and CD8+ ones in EMRA. CD4/CD8 balance characterized clones contracting day 15 to 85, and CD4+ skew characterized later expanders.

In TCRdb, the 5' RACE reads were re-called with MiXCR into one record per CDR3 protein. The top ten clones hold roughly 23% of a sample with around 310,000 distinct CDR3 sequences, 20% to 25% of them seen once. Trimming removed 5 bases at V and 2 bases at J, with 12 bases between. The CDR3 totals 14 residues. The germline gives CDR1 SGHRS, CDR2 YFSETQ. Sample: PBMCs or a T cell subset sorted from them (not recorded which). V gene TRBV5-1 combines with J gene TRBJ2-3, with D maybe TRBD1 (6 bases). This TCR came from a man between 18 and 29 years old who had mild COVID-19 (a few samples of this study predate the infection). Cell type and time point are not known. This chain's CDR3 is CASRWDTHTDTQYF. As DNA, the CDR3 is TGCGCCAGCAGGTGGGACACCCACACAGATACGCAGTATTTT.